This TCR beta chain was identified in a study of cytomegalovirus exposure and HLA in healthy donors. Across the study: The 120 or so validation repertoires used a platform that matched the one used for the approximately 690 first-cohort repertoires, as a later analysis reported.

The repertoire was sequenced with immunoSEQ multiplex PCR; TCRdb's copy has only in-frame clones and lacks some. The sample lists approximately 140,000 clones, around nine tenths occurring once. Among the 110 or so subjects of the validation cohort, separate from the roughly 670-subject first cohort, were the donors. Study-level results: The study recorded 150 to 200 TCR beta chains that were cytomegalovirus-associated. A few chains tied to CMV proved CMV antigen-specific in vitro.

Points on this clone: Its antigen is currently unknown.

The V gene end was trimmed by 5 bases and the J gene end by 6 bases; junction bases not matched to a gene: 4. Germline CDR1 is SGHVS and CDR2 is FQNEAQ. The CDR3 sequence is 12 residues long. The sequenced sample consisted of PBMCs. This TCR was sampled from a man between 18 and 29 years old in good health and CMV-seropositive. This sequence joins TRBV7-8 and TRBJ2-7, with 7 bases that match TRBD2. DNA for the CDR3: TGTGCCAGCAGCCTATCGGGGGGCGAGCAGTACTTC. It codes for CASSLSGGEQYF.